This is a list of T cell receptor beta chains from one sample in a study of follicular helper T cells after annual influenza vaccination. The assay was immunoSEQ multiplex PCR, and TCRdb's table has in-frame clones only and misses some. In the table there are 28,000 or so clones, 80% to 90% of which are singletons. The specimen comprised CXCR5+ CD38- circulating T follicular helper cells from blood, sampled on the day of influenza vaccination. The source of these receptors is an adult who received the influenza vaccine. The CDR3 runs from the conserved cysteine through the conserved F or W. D genes are given only for firm matches. Expanded clones are given a class, and other clones once, few, many or no size at all.

abundance: .
d_gene: TRBD1
j_gene: TRBJ1-5
v_gene: TRBV6-1
len: 17
CDR3nt: TGTGCCAGCAGTGTCCAGGGGGCACGGAATAGCAATCAGCCCCAGCATTTT
CDR3aa: CASSVQGARNSNQPQHF

abundance: .
d_gene: TRBD2
j_gene: TRBJ2-1
v_gene: TRBV4-2
len: 19
CDR3nt: TGTGCCAGCAGCCAAGATGGAGGCCGACTAGCGGGGGGGTACAATGAGCAGTTCTTC
CDR3aa: CASSQDGGRLAGGYNEQFF

abundance: .
d_gene: TRBD1
j_gene: TRBJ1-2
v_gene: TRBV28
len: 14
CDR3nt: TGTGCCAGCGCCCAACAGGGGCGCAGGTATGGCTACACCTTC
CDR3aa: CASAQQGRRYGYTF

abundance: few
d_gene: .
j_gene: TRBJ2-3
v_gene: TRBV20-1
len: 11
CDR3nt: TGCAGTGCTAGCCCCCCTCATACGCAGTATTTT
CDR3aa: CSASPPHTQYF

abundance: .
d_gene: .
j_gene: TRBJ1-2
v_gene: TRBV6-5
len: 13
CDR3nt: TGTGCCAGCAGTTACGGACTAAACTATGGCTACACCTTC
CDR3aa: CASSYGLNYGYTF

abundance: few
d_gene: .
j_gene: TRBJ1-1
v_gene: TRBV11-2
len: 14
CDR3nt: TGTGCCAGCACCCAACAGATTCTGAACACTGAAGCTTTCTTT
CDR3aa: CASTQQILNTEAFF

abundance: .
d_gene: TRBD1
j_gene: TRBJ2-3
v_gene: TRBV5-6
len: 13
CDR3nt: TGTGCCAGCAGCCGACAACAGGGGGTCACGCAGTATTTT
CDR3aa: CASSRQQGVTQYF

abundance: .
d_gene: .
j_gene: TRBJ2-2
v_gene: TRBV19
len: 14
CDR3nt: TGTGCCAGTACCCAAGACATTTTCACCGGGGAGCTGTTTTTT
CDR3aa: CASTQDIFTGELFF

abundance: .
d_gene: .
j_gene: TRBJ1-6
v_gene: TRBV7-8
len: 15
CDR3nt: TGTGCCAGCAGCTTGGGGTCCGGGGGGCTTTCACCCCTCCACTTT
CDR3aa: CASSLGSGGLSPLHF

abundance: .
d_gene: .
j_gene: TRBJ1-5
v_gene: TRBV18
len: 16
CDR3nt: TGTGCCAGCTCACCAATGGGGCCGGCGAGCAATCAGCCCCAGCATTTT
CDR3aa: CASSPMGPASNQPQHF

abundance: once
d_gene: .
j_gene: TRBJ2-7
v_gene: TRBV30
len: 14
CDR3nt: TGTGCCTGGAGTGTAGGGAGACCCGGCTACGAGCAGTACTTC
CDR3aa: CAWSVGRPGYEQYF

abundance: .
d_gene: TRBD1
j_gene: TRBJ2-4
v_gene: TRBV28
len: 16
CDR3nt: TGTGCCAGCAGTTTAATGACAGGGGGCGCTGAAAACATTCAGTACTTC
CDR3aa: CASSLMTGGAENIQYF

abundance: once
d_gene: .
j_gene: TRBJ1-1
v_gene: TRBV18
len: 14
CDR3nt: TGTGCCAGCTCACGAGAGGGCATGAACACTGAAGCTTTCTTT
CDR3aa: CASSREGMNTEAFF

abundance: .
d_gene: .
j_gene: TRBJ2-7
v_gene: TRBV7-2
len: 13
CDR3nt: TGTGCCAGCAGCCGTAACGGGATGTACGAGCAGTACTTC
CDR3aa: CASSRNGMYEQYF

abundance: few
d_gene: TRBD2
j_gene: TRBJ2-3
v_gene: TRBV6-1
len: 15
CDR3nt: TGTGCCAGCAACGGGGGGAGGGCCGGCACAGATACGCAGTATTTT
CDR3aa: CASNGGRAGTDTQYF

abundance: .
d_gene: TRBD1
j_gene: TRBJ1-5
v_gene: TRBV19
len: 16
CDR3nt: TGTGCCAGTAGTATTAGTAGGACAGGGCTCAATCAGCCCCAGCATTTT
CDR3aa: CASSISRTGLNQPQHF

abundance: .
d_gene: .
j_gene: TRBJ2-7
v_gene: TRBV19
len: 15
CDR3nt: TGTGCCAGTAGTACCCCTAAAGGAGCTACCTACGAGCAGTACTTC
CDR3aa: CASSTPKGATYEQYF

abundance: .
d_gene: .
j_gene: TRBJ1-1
v_gene: TRBV5-4
len: 14
CDR3nt: TGTGCCAGCAGCTTGGAACGGGCAGGGACTGAAGCTTTCTTT
CDR3aa: CASSLERAGTEAFF

abundance: .
d_gene: TRBD2
j_gene: TRBJ2-7
v_gene: TRBV9
len: 14
CDR3nt: TGTGCCAGCAGCGTGCTAGCGGGGTTCTACGAGCAGTACTTC
CDR3aa: CASSVLAGFYEQYF

abundance: .
d_gene: TRBD1
j_gene: TRBJ1-5
v_gene: TRBV6-1
len: 15
CDR3nt: TGTGCCAGCAGCACCGACAGGGGGAATCATCAGCCCCAGCATTTT
CDR3aa: CASSTDRGNHQPQHF

abundance: .
d_gene: TRBD1
j_gene: TRBJ2-7
v_gene: TRBV5-1
len: 13
CDR3nt: TGCGCCAGCAGCACTGAACAGGGGTACGAGCAGTACTTC
CDR3aa: CASSTEQGYEQYF

abundance: .
d_gene: .
j_gene: TRBJ1-1
v_gene: TRBV5-1
len: 15
CDR3nt: TGCGCCGGGAAGCCAGGGGTGGGCCAGAACACTGAAGCTTTCTTT
CDR3aa: CAGKPGVGQNTEAFF

abundance: .
d_gene: TRBD2
j_gene: TRBJ2-1
v_gene: TRBV15
len: 20
CDR3nt: TGTGCCACCAGCAGAGATCCGGGGCGACTAGCGGACACCAGAGCCAATGAGCAGTTCTTC
CDR3aa: CATSRDPGRLADTRANEQFF

abundance: few
d_gene: .
j_gene: TRBJ2-7
v_gene: TRBV11-1
len: 14
CDR3nt: TGTGCCAGCAGACCCATGGGCGAATCCTACGAGCAGTACTTC
CDR3aa: CASRPMGESYEQYF

abundance: .
d_gene: .
j_gene: TRBJ1-4
v_gene: TRBV6-1
len: 14
CDR3nt: TGTGCCAGCAGTTGGGCAGGCGATAATGAAAAACTGTTTTTT
CDR3aa: CASSWAGDNEKLFF

abundance: .
d_gene: .
j_gene: TRBJ2-2
v_gene: TRBV11-2
len: 12
CDR3nt: TGTGCCAGCAGCTACTACACCGGGGAGCTGTTTTTT
CDR3aa: CASSYYTGELFF

abundance: .
d_gene: TRBD2
j_gene: TRBJ2-5
v_gene: TRBV28
len: 13
CDR3nt: TGTGCCAGCAGTCTAGGACTAGTGGAGGCGCGGTACTTC
CDR3aa: CASSLGLVEARYF

abundance: .
d_gene: .
j_gene: TRBJ2-7
v_gene: TRBV5-1
len: 11
CDR3nt: TGCGTCAGCTCCCAGGGCGGCGAGCAGTACTTC
CDR3aa: CVSSQGGEQYF

abundance: .
d_gene: TRBD2
j_gene: TRBJ2-1
v_gene: TRBV5-1
len: 17
CDR3nt: TGCGCCAGCAGCCCGAAGGAGCTAGCGGACTCCTACAATGAGCAGTTCTTC
CDR3aa: CASSPKELADSYNEQFF

abundance: .
d_gene: .
j_gene: TRBJ2-6
v_gene: TRBV7-9
len: 15
CDR3nt: TGTGCCAGCAGCCTGGGACACGCTGGGGCCAACGTCCTGACTTTC
CDR3aa: CASSLGHAGANVLTF

abundance: .
d_gene: .
j_gene: TRBJ2-7
v_gene: TRBV7-9
len: 13
CDR3nt: TGTGCCAGCAGCTTAGACGAGCCCCGCGAGCAGTACTTC
CDR3aa: CASSLDEPREQYF

abundance: .
d_gene: .
j_gene: TRBJ2-3
v_gene: TRBV30
len: 15
CDR3nt: TGTGCCTGGAGTTCAGGACAGCTGGATGAAGATATGCAGTATTTT
CDR3aa: CAWSSGQLDEDMQYF

abundance: few
d_gene: .
j_gene: TRBJ1-1
v_gene: TRBV10-3
len: 16
CDR3nt: TGTGCCATCAGTGAGTCGAGGGGAGGAAGAGGGACTGAAGCTTTCTTT
CDR3aa: CAISESRGGRGTEAFF

abundance: .
d_gene: TRBD2
j_gene: TRBJ2-5
v_gene: TRBV2
len: 14
CDR3nt: TGTGCCAGCAGCCTTGGACTAGCGCGAGAGACCCAGTACTTC
CDR3aa: CASSLGLARETQYF

abundance: .
d_gene: .
j_gene: TRBJ2-7
v_gene: TRBV28
len: 13
CDR3nt: TGTGCCAGCACACCGGGACACACCTACGAGCAGTACTTC
CDR3aa: CASTPGHTYEQYF

abundance: few
d_gene: TRBD1
j_gene: TRBJ1-5
v_gene: TRBV2
len: 15
CDR3nt: TGTGCCAGCAGAGGAAGGGACAGCTCTGGTCGGCCCCAGCATTTT
CDR3aa: CASRGRDSSGRPQHF

abundance: few
d_gene: .
j_gene: TRBJ2-6
v_gene: TRBV7-3
len: 19
CDR3nt: TGTGCCAGCAGCTTAAACCCTCCGGGGGGCTTTACTGGGGCCAACGTCCTGACTTTC
CDR3aa: CASSLNPPGGFTGANVLTF

abundance: .
d_gene: .
j_gene: TRBJ1-2
v_gene: TRBV7-2
len: 14
CDR3nt: TGTGCCAGCAGCTCCGGGACAAGCAACTATGGCTACACCTTC
CDR3aa: CASSSGTSNYGYTF

abundance: .
d_gene: .
j_gene: TRBJ2-7
v_gene: TRBV11-1
len: 15
CDR3nt: TGTGCCAGCAGGGCCCAGGGGACAACTAGATACGAGCAGTACTTC
CDR3aa: CASRAQGTTRYEQYF

abundance: .
d_gene: .
j_gene: TRBJ2-1
v_gene: TRBV2
len: 14
CDR3nt: TGTGCCAGCAGTAGAGCTAGCGTTAACAATGAGCAGTTCTTC
CDR3aa: CASSRASVNNEQFF

abundance: .
d_gene: TRBD1
j_gene: TRBJ2-2
v_gene: TRBV6-6
len: 13
CDR3nt: TGTGCCAGCGGGACAGATTACACCGGGGAGCTGTTTTTT
CDR3aa: CASGTDYTGELFF

abundance: .
d_gene: TRBD1
j_gene: TRBJ1-1
v_gene: TRBV18
len: 15
CDR3nt: TGTGCCAGCCCGCGACAGGGACGGGGTGACACTGAAGCTTTCTTT
CDR3aa: CASPRQGRGDTEAFF

abundance: .
d_gene: .
j_gene: TRBJ2-1
v_gene: TRBV4-2
len: 15
CDR3nt: TGTGCCAGCAGCCAAGATGGGAGCTCCTACAATGAGCAGTTCTTC
CDR3aa: CASSQDGSSYNEQFF

abundance: .
d_gene: .
j_gene: TRBJ1-4
v_gene: TRBV5-6
len: 13
CDR3nt: TGTGCCAGCAGCCCCGGGGTCGATGAAAAACTGTTTTTT
CDR3aa: CASSPGVDEKLFF

abundance: .
d_gene: TRBD1
j_gene: TRBJ2-1
v_gene: TRBV7-9
len: 15
CDR3nt: TGTGCCAGCAGCTTCGGACAGGGGAGGAACAATGAGCAGTTCTTC
CDR3aa: CASSFGQGRNNEQFF

abundance: few
d_gene: .
j_gene: TRBJ1-1
v_gene: TRBV7-9
len: 14
CDR3nt: TGTGCCAGCAGCTTTAACAGGGCGAACACTGAAGCTTTCTTT
CDR3aa: CASSFNRANTEAFF

abundance: .
d_gene: .
j_gene: TRBJ2-7
v_gene: TRBV9
len: 13
CDR3nt: TGTGCCAGCAGCGTAGGTCCGGACAACGAGCAGTACTTC
CDR3aa: CASSVGPDNEQYF

abundance: .
d_gene: .
j_gene: TRBJ2-5
v_gene: TRBV18
len: 13
CDR3nt: TGTGCCAGCCAAGCAGGGGTACAAGAGACCCAGTACTTC
CDR3aa: CASQAGVQETQYF

abundance: .
d_gene: TRBD1
j_gene: TRBJ1-2
v_gene: TRBV5-6
len: 14
CDR3nt: TGTGCCAGCAGCGACGGACAGGGGGCAGGTGGCTACACCTTC
CDR3aa: CASSDGQGAGGYTF

abundance: .
d_gene: TRBD1
j_gene: TRBJ1-2
v_gene: TRBV25-1
len: 13
CDR3nt: TGTGCCAGCAGCCGCGGGACAGCCTATGGCTACACCTTC
CDR3aa: CASSRGTAYGYTF

abundance: .
d_gene: TRBD1
j_gene: TRBJ1-6
v_gene: TRBV10-2
len: 13
CDR3nt: TGCGCCAGCATTGGACAGGGAAATTCACCCCTCCACTTT
CDR3aa: CASIGQGNSPLHF

abundance: .
d_gene: .
j_gene: TRBJ2-7
v_gene: TRBV18
len: 13
CDR3nt: TGTGCCAGCTCACCAGGGCCACCTCGCGAGCAGTACTTC
CDR3aa: CASSPGPPREQYF

abundance: .
d_gene: TRBD1
j_gene: TRBJ1-1
v_gene: TRBV6-1
len: 14
CDR3nt: TGTGCCAGCAGTGACGCCAGGGGGAGCACTGAAGCTTTCTTT
CDR3aa: CASSDARGSTEAFF

abundance: .
d_gene: .
j_gene: TRBJ2-1
v_gene: TRBV29-1
len: 14
CDR3nt: TGCAGCGTTGAGGTAACACAGGGTGAGGATGAGCAGTTCTTC
CDR3aa: CSVEVTQGEDEQFF

abundance: .
d_gene: TRBD2
j_gene: TRBJ2-3
v_gene: TRBV29-1
len: 14
CDR3nt: TGCAGCGCTGGGACTAGTGGTAGCTCAGATACGCAGTATTTT
CDR3aa: CSAGTSGSSDTQYF

abundance: .
d_gene: .
j_gene: TRBJ2-7
v_gene: TRBV14
len: 13
CDR3nt: TGTGCCAGCAGCCAACGGCAGGGCTACGAGCAGTACTTC
CDR3aa: CASSQRQGYEQYF

abundance: .
d_gene: .
j_gene: TRBJ1-5
v_gene: TRBV7-6
len: 13
CDR3nt: TGTGCCAGCAGCAAACAGGAAAATCAGCCCCAGCATTTT
CDR3aa: CASSKQENQPQHF

abundance: .
d_gene: TRBD2
j_gene: TRBJ2-5
v_gene: TRBV6-6
len: 15
CDR3nt: TGTGCCAGCAGTCACGGGGGGATGCCCCAAGAGACCCAGTACTTC
CDR3aa: CASSHGGMPQETQYF

abundance: few
d_gene: .
j_gene: TRBJ1-5
v_gene: TRBV19
len: 13
CDR3nt: TGTGCCAGCTCCGGGACTACGAATCAGCCCCAGCATTTT
CDR3aa: CASSGTTNQPQHF